These T cell receptor beta chains were read from a single sample in a study of spatial heterogeneity in lung cancer. TCRdb passed the 5' RACE reads through MiXCR, listing each CDR3 protein once. The sample holds approximately 90,000 distinct CDR3 sequences, around 10% seen once. The sequencing used PBMCs, collected at surgery. These receptors originate from a male donor with early-stage non-small cell lung cancer. The CDR3 runs from the conserved cysteine through the conserved F or W. D genes are given only for firm matches.

v_call,d_call,cdr3_aa
TRBV29-1,TRBD1,CSVGSGTGGFEQYF
TRBV20-1,TRBD2,CSARPGQGTSGEQYF
TRBV10-3,-,CAISETPRGYSNQPQHF
TRBV5-5,TRBD1,CASSLVGSGGGIDQPQHF
TRBV19,-,CASKRTDSSYNEQFF
TRBV30,-,CAWSVRQLSYEQYF
TRBV5-1,-,CASSLEVGGYTDTQYF
TRBV3-1,TRBD2,CASSQGLAVPRNTDTQYF
TRBV2,-,CASTIDSVENTGELFF
TRBV20-1,-,CSARDSLARRDTQYF
TRBV27,TRBD1,CASSLWRGRNQPQHF
TRBV7-2,TRBD1,CASSRDRVYEQYF
TRBV20-1,-,CSAGAGPTDTQYF
TRBV29-1,TRBD2,CSVASTSGGNSGANVLTF
TRBV20-1,TRBD2,CSARLAGETQYF
TRBV27,-,CASKMDDRPISGANVLTF
TRBV9,TRBD2,CASSGTSGDNEQFF
TRBV29-1,-,CSVERTRNTGELFF
TRBV10-1,TRBD2,CASSRTSERNEQFF
TRBV28,-,CATGSGELFF
TRBV28,-,CASTPVSYQETQYF
TRBV20-1,TRBD2,CSARESSGVTGELFF
TRBV20-1,TRBD2,CSASGLAGGPVNIQYF
TRBV11-2,-,CASSGGDSPNTGELFF